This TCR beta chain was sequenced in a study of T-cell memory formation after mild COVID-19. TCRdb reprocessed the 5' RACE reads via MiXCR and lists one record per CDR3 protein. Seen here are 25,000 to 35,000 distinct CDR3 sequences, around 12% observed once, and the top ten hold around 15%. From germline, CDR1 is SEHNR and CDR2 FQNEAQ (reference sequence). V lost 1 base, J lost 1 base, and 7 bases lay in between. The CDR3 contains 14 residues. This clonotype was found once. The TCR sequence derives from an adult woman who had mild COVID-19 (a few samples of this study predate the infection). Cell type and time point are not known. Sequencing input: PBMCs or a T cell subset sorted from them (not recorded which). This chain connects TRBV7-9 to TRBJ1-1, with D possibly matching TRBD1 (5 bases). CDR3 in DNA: TGTGCCAGCAGCTTAGTCCAGGGGAACACTGAAGCTTTCTTT. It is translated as CASSLVQGNTEAFF.